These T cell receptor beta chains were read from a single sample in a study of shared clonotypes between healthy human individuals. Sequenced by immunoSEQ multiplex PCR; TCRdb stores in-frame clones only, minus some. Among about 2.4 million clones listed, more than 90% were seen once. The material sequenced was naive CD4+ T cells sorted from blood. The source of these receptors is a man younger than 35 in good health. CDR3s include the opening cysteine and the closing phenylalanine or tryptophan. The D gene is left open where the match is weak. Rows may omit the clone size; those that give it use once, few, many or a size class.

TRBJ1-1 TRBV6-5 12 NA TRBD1 TGTGCCAGCAGGTCCGGGACAGACTCAGCTTTCTTT CASRSGTDSAFF
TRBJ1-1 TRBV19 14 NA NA TGTGCCAGTAGTGCCATGGTCGGGAACACTGAAGCTTTCTTT CASSAMVGNTEAFF
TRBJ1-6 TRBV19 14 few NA TGTGCCACCCACCGGGGGGCAGATAATTCACCCCTCCACTTT CATHRGADNSPLHF
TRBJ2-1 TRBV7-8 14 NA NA TGTGCCAGCAGCGGGCGTTGGGGGGACAATGAGCAGTTCTTC CASSGRWGDNEQFF
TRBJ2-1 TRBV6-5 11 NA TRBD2 TGTGCCACGGGAGCGGGGGTAGAGCAGTTCTTC CATGAGVEQFF
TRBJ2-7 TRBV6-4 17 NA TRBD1 TGTGCCATCCACACGGGACAGGGCATTTGCAGCACCTACGAGCAGTACTTC CAIHTGQGICSTYEQYF
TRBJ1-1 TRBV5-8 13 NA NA TGTGCCAGCAGCCAGACGTGGAACACTGAAGCTTTCTTT CASSQTWNTEAFF
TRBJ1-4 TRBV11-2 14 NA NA TGTGCCAGCAGCTTAGATCTCAACAGCGAAAAACTGTTTTTT CASSLDLNSEKLFF
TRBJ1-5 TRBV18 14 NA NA TGTGCCAGCTCACCATTGGCGGTTAATCAGCCCCAGCATTTT CASSPLAVNQPQHF
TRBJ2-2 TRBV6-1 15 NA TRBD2 TGTGCCAGCAGGATCACTAGCGGGGGTACCGGGGAGCTGTTTTTT CASRITSGGTGELFF